This T cell receptor (beta chain) was sequenced for a study of early T cells in non-severe SARS-CoV-2 infection. This CDR3 has 9 amino acids. Germline V CDR1 and CDR2: SGHNT, YYREEE (reference sequence). TCRdb used MiXCR to reprocess the 5' RACE reads, holding one entry per CDR3 protein. The sample has over 60,000 distinct CDR3 sequences; roughly a tenth are singletons. The chain is built from TRBV5-4 and TRBJ1-1; D unclear. The sample was whole blood, taken at baseline. This TCR came from an adult who was a healthcare worker with PCR-confirmed SARS-CoV-2 infection or an uninfected control (not recorded which). CDR3 nucleotides: TGTGCGTGGAGTACTGAAGCTTTCTTT. Protein product: CAWSTEAFF.